This TCR beta chain is drawn from a study of early stage breast cancer tumors. Turning to the study itself: Samples were sequenced at about 10-fold average coverage. General observations from the study: In about 85% of the 16 patients, blood comparison separated tumor from normal breast. Unsorted bulk genomic DNA sequencing lacked pairing and functional marker data. Most shared enriched TCRB sequences were commonly generated ones.

Details on this clone: The target antigen is unknown.

Clones were read by immunoSEQ multiplex PCR, and TCRdb kept only the in-frame ones, dropping some. The sample has some 72,000 clones, approximately 80% seen once. Sequencing used blood. The sequence derives from a person in their sixties with breast cancer.

In DNA, the CDR3 is TGTGCCAGCAGCTTAGCTCGCGAGACCCAGTACTTC. Translating gives CASSLARETQYF. The rearrangement links TRBV7-6 to TRBJ2-5; no reliable D call. V gave up 0 bases and J gave up 5 bases, with 4 bases separating them. Germline CDR1 is SGHVS and CDR2 is FNYEAQ. The CDR3 sequence is 12 residues long.